A selection of T cell receptor beta chains follows, all from one sample in a study of graft-versus-host responses after intestinal transplantation. Their antigen targets remain unknown. Measured with immunoSEQ multiplex PCR; TCRdb has only the in-frame clones, and not every one. The table shows tens of thousands of clones, with about 91% occurring only once. Here the sequenced sample was unstimulated CD8+ T cells sorted from spleen or lymph node cells, taken before intestinal transplant. Receptors were obtained from a human donor who received an intestinal transplant. The CDR3 runs from the conserved cysteine through the conserved F or W. D genes are given only for firm matches. Part of the rows lack a size; the others show once, few, many or a class for expanded clones.

j_gene: TRBJ2-7
d_gene: -
abundance: -
v_gene: TRBV5-1
CDR3nt: TGCGCCAGCAGCTTGGTCGGGCTTGTTCCAGCGCGGGGCTCCTACGAGCAGTACTTC
CDR3aa: CASSLVGLVPARGSYEQYF

j_gene: TRBJ1-5
d_gene: -
abundance: -
v_gene: TRBV5-8
CDR3nt: TGTGCCAGTCAGTACAGGGACGGCAATCAGCCCCAGCATTTT
CDR3aa: CASQYRDGNQPQHF

j_gene: TRBJ1-1
d_gene: -
abundance: -
v_gene: TRBV6-6
CDR3nt: TGTGCCAGCAGTTTAGACACTGAAGCTTTCTTT
CDR3aa: CASSLDTEAFF

j_gene: TRBJ2-7
d_gene: -
abundance: -
v_gene: TRBV7-9
CDR3nt: TGTGCCAGCAGTTTCCGACAGGACAGCTCCTACGAGCAGTACTTC
CDR3aa: CASSFRQDSSYEQYF

j_gene: TRBJ1-1
d_gene: -
abundance: -
v_gene: TRBV7-9
CDR3nt: TGTGCCAGCAGCTTATCGGACACTGAAGCTTTCTTT
CDR3aa: CASSLSDTEAFF

j_gene: TRBJ2-3
d_gene: TRBD1
abundance: -
v_gene: TRBV30
CDR3nt: TGTGCCTGGAGTCCGGGACAGGGGACAGATACGCAGTATTTT
CDR3aa: CAWSPGQGTDTQYF

j_gene: TRBJ1-1
d_gene: TRBD1
abundance: -
v_gene: TRBV5-4
CDR3nt: TGTGCCAGCAGCGACAGGGGTACTGAAGCTTTCTTT
CDR3aa: CASSDRGTEAFF

j_gene: TRBJ1-1
d_gene: -
abundance: -
v_gene: TRBV19
CDR3nt: TGTGCCAGTTCTCCCACTGGGAACACTGAAGCTTTCTTT
CDR3aa: CASSPTGNTEAFF

j_gene: TRBJ2-1
d_gene: -
abundance: -
v_gene: TRBV13
CDR3nt: TGTGCCAGCAGCTTAGCGGGAGTATCCTACAATGAGCAGTTCTTC
CDR3aa: CASSLAGVSYNEQFF

j_gene: TRBJ2-3
d_gene: TRBD1
abundance: -
v_gene: TRBV10-3
CDR3nt: TGTGCCACCGGGACAGGGGGCACAGATACGCAGTATTTT
CDR3aa: CATGTGGTDTQYF

j_gene: TRBJ2-7
d_gene: -
abundance: -
v_gene: TRBV7-9
CDR3nt: TGTGCCAGCAGCTCGAAAGCAACCAGGGGCTACGAGCAGTACTTC
CDR3aa: CASSSKATRGYEQYF

j_gene: TRBJ2-1
d_gene: TRBD2
abundance: -
v_gene: TRBV27
CDR3nt: TGTGCCAGCAGTCGATCAGCGGGGGGTTCTTCGTTGAATGAGCAGTTCTTC
CDR3aa: CASSRSAGGSSLNEQFF

j_gene: TRBJ2-3
d_gene: TRBD2
abundance: -
v_gene: TRBV2
CDR3nt: TGTGCCAGCAGCCCTAGCGGGATTCGTCTGTATACAGATACGCAGTATTTT
CDR3aa: CASSPSGIRLYTDTQYF

j_gene: TRBJ1-1
d_gene: -
abundance: -
v_gene: TRBV6-5
CDR3nt: TGTGCCAGCAGTTACCGGGCGGGGAACACTGAAGCTTTCTTT
CDR3aa: CASSYRAGNTEAFF

j_gene: TRBJ1-1
d_gene: TRBD1
abundance: -
v_gene: TRBV19
CDR3nt: TGTGCCAGTAGGGACAGGGGCCCAGGTGCTGAAGCTTTCTTT
CDR3aa: CASRDRGPGAEAFF

j_gene: TRBJ2-7
d_gene: TRBD1
abundance: once
v_gene: TRBV4-1
CDR3nt: TGCGCCAGCAGCCCGCGACAGGGGCACTACGAGCAGTACTTC
CDR3aa: CASSPRQGHYEQYF

j_gene: TRBJ1-4
d_gene: TRBD1
abundance: -
v_gene: TRBV19
CDR3nt: TGTGCCAGTAGTATGGGTTCAGGGGGGAATGAAAAACTGTTTTTT
CDR3aa: CASSMGSGGNEKLFF

j_gene: TRBJ2-5
d_gene: -
abundance: -
v_gene: TRBV7-9
CDR3nt: TGTGCCAGCAGCTTATACAGCCAAGAGACCCAGTACTTC
CDR3aa: CASSLYSQETQYF

j_gene: TRBJ2-7
d_gene: -
abundance: -
v_gene: TRBV28
CDR3nt: TGTGCCAGCAGTTTAGCAGGGAACGAGCAGTACTTC
CDR3aa: CASSLAGNEQYF

j_gene: TRBJ1-2
d_gene: -
abundance: -
v_gene: TRBV4-1
CDR3nt: TGCGCCAGCAGCCAAGATGAGACAGGTCGCTATGGCTACACCTTC
CDR3aa: CASSQDETGRYGYTF

j_gene: TRBJ1-2
d_gene: -
abundance: -
v_gene: TRBV5-8
CDR3nt: TGTGCCAGCAGCTTGGCCCCCACAACTCTGGCGGGGGATCTCTATGGCTACACCTTC
CDR3aa: CASSLAPTTLAGDLYGYTF

j_gene: TRBJ2-7
d_gene: TRBD1
abundance: -
v_gene: TRBV19
CDR3nt: TGTGCCAGTTCACCGGGACAGGGGGGCTACGAGCAGTACTTC
CDR3aa: CASSPGQGGYEQYF